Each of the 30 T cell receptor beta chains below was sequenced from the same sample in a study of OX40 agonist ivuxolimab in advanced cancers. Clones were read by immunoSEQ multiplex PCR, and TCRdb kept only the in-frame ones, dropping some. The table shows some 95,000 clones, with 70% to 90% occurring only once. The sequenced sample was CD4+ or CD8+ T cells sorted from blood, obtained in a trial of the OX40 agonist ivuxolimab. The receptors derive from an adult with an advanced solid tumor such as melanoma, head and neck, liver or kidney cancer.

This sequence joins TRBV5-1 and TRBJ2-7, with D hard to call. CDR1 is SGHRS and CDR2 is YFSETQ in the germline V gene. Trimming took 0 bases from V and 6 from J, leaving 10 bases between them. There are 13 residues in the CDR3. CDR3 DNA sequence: TGCGCCAGCAGCTTGGAGGCAGGAGCCGAGCAGTACTTC. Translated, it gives CASSLEAGAEQYF.

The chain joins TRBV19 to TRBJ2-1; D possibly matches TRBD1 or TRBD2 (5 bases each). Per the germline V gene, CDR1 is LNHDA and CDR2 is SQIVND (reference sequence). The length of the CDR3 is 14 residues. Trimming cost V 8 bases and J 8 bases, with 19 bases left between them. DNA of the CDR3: TGTGCCAGTCTAACGAGGGGTGGGGGAGATGAGCAGTTCTTC. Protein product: CASLTRGGGDEQFF.

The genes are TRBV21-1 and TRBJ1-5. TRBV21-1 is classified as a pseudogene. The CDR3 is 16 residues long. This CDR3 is CASSPVRGTKNQPQHF. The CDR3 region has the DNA TGTGCCAGCAGCCCTGTGAGGGGCACTAAAAATCAGCCCCAGCATTTT.

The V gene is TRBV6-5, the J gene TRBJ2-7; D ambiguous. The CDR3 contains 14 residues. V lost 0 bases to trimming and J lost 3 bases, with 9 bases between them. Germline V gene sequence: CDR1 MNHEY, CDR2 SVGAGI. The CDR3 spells CASSYSMGSYEQYF. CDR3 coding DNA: TGTGCCAGCAGTTACTCGATGGGCAGCTACGAGCAGTACTTC.

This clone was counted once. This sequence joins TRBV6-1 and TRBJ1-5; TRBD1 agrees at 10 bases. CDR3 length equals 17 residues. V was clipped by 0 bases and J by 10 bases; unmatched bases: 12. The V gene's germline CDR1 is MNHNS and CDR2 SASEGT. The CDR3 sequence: CASSEALGTGAFKPQHF. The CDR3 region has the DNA TGTGCCAGCAGTGAAGCGCTAGGGACAGGGGCCTTCAAACCCCAGCATTTT.

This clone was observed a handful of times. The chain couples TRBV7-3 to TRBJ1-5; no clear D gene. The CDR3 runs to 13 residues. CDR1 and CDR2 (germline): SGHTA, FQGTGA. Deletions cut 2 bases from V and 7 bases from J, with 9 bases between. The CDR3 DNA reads TGTGCCAGCAGCTTAGGTCTTAGGCAGCCCCAGCATTTT. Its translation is CASSLGLRQPQHF.

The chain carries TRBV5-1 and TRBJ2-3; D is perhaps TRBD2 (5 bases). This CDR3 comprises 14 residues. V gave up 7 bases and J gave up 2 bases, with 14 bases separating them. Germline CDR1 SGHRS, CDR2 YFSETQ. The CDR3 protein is CASGPGLHTDTQYF. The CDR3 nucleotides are TGCGCCAGCGGCCCCGGACTCCACACAGATACGCAGTATTTT.

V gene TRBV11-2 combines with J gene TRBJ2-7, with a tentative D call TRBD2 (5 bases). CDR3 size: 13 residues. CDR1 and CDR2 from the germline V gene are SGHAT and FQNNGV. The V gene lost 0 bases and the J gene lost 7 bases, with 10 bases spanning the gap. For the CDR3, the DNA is TGTGCCAGCAGCTTAGATCCCACGGGGGAGCAGTACTTC. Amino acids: CASSLDPTGEQYF. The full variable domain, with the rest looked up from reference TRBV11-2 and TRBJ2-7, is EAGVAQSPRYKIIEKRQSVAFWCNPISGHATLYWYQQILGQGPKLLIQFQNNGVVDDSQLPKDRFSAERLKGVDSTLKIQPAKLEDSAVYLCASSLDPTGEQYFGPGTRLTVT.

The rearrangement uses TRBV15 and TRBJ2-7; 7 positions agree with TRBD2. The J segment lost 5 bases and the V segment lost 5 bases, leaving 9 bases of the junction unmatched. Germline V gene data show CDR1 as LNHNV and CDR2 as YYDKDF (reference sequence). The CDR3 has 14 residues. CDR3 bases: TGTGCCACCAGCGATCCTGGGAGGGTCCACGAGCAGTACTTC. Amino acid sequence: CATSDPGRVHEQYF.

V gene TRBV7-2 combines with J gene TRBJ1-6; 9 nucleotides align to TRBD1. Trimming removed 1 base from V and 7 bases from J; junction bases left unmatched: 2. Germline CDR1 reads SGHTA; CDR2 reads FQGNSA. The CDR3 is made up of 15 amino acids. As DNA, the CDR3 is TGTGCCAGCAGCTTAGGGACAGGGGACAATTCACCCCTCCACTTT. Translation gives CASSLGTGDNSPLHF.

The CDR3, as DNA: TGTGCCAGCAGCCCCCGACGGGGATACACCGGGGAGCTGTTTTTT. Translating it yields CASSPRRGYTGELFF. The chain is built from TRBV7-2 and TRBJ2-2; maybe TRBD2 (5 bases). The CDR3 loop spans 15 amino acids. The germline V gene has CDR1 SGHTA and CDR2 FQGNSA. Trimming took 5 bases from V and 3 from J, leaving 13 bases between them.

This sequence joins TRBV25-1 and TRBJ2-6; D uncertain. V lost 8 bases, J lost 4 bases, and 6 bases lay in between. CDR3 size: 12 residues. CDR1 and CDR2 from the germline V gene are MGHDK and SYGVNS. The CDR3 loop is CASQPGANVLTF. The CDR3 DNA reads TGTGCCAGCCAACCAGGGGCCAACGTCCTGACTTTC.

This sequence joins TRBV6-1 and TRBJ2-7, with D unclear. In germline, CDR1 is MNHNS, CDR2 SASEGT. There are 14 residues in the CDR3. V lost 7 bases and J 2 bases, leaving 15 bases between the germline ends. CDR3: CASNRQVAAYEQYF. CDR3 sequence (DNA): TGTGCCAGCAATAGGCAGGTCGCTGCCTACGAGCAGTACTTC.

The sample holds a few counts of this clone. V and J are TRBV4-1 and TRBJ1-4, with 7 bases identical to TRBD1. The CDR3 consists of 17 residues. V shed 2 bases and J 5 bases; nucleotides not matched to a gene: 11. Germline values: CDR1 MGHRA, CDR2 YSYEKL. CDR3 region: CASSQPVRLDRNEKLFF. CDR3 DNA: TGCGCCAGCAGCCAACCCGTCCGGTTGGACAGGAATGAAAAACTGTTTTTT.

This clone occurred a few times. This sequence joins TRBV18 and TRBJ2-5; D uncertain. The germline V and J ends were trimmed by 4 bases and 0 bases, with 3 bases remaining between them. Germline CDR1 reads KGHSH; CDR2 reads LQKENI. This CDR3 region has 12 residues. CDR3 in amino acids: CASSQYQETQYF. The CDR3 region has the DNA TGTGCCAGCTCACAGTACCAAGAGACCCAGTACTTC.

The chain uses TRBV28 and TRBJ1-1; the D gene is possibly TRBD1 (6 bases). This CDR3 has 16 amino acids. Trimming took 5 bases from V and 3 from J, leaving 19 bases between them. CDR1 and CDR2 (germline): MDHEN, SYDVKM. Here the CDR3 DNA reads TGTGCCAGCAGTCTCGGAGAGGGGACACATTACACTGAAGCTTTCTTT. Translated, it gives CASSLGEGTHYTEAFF.

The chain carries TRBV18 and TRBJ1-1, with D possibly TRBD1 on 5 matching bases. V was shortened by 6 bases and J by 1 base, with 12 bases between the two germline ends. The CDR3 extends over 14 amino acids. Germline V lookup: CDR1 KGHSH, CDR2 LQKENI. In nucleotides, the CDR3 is TGTGCCAGCTCTCGCGACAGTGGGAACACTGAAGCTTTCTTT. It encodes CASSRDSGNTEAFF.

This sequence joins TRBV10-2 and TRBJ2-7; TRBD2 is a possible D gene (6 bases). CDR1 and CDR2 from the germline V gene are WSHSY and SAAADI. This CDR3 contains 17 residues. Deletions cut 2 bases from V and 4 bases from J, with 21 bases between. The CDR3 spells CASSEPLRLVRGYEQYF. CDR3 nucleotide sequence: TGCGCCAGCAGTGAGCCTCTCAGACTAGTCCGGGGGTACGAGCAGTACTTC.

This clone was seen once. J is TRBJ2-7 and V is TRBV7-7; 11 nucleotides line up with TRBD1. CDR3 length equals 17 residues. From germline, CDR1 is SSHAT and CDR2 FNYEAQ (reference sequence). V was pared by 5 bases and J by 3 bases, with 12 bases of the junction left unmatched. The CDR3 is CASSLGYRDRGIYEQYF. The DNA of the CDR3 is TGTGCCAGCAGCCTAGGGTACCGGGACAGGGGGATCTACGAGCAGTACTTC.

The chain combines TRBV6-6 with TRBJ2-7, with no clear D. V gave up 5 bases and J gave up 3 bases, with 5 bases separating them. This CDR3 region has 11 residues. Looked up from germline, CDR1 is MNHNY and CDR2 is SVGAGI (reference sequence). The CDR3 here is CASSDLYEQYF. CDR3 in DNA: TGTGCCAGCAGTGACCTCTACGAGCAGTACTTC.

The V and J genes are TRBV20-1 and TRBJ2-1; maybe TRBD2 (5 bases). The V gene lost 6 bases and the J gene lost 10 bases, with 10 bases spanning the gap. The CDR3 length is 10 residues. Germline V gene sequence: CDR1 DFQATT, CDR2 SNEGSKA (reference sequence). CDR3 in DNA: TGCAGTGCCATCCGGGAAGAGCAGTTCTTC. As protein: CSAIREEQFF.

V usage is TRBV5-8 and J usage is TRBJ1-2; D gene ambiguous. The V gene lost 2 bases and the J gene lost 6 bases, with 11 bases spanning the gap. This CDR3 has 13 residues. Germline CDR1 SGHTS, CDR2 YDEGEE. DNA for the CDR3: TGTGCCAGCAGCTTTCGCAGAGAGGATGGCTACACCTTC. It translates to CASSFRREDGYTF.

The CDR3: CASSLARYEQYF. The CDR3 bases are TGTGCCAGCAGCTTGGCCCGCTACGAGCAGTACTTC. The rearrangement joins TRBV5-6 to TRBJ2-7; D is unclear. The V and J ends lost 0 bases and 3 bases respectively, with 4 bases between them. Looked up from germline, CDR1 is SGHDT and CDR2 is YYEEEE. This CDR3 is built from 12 residues.

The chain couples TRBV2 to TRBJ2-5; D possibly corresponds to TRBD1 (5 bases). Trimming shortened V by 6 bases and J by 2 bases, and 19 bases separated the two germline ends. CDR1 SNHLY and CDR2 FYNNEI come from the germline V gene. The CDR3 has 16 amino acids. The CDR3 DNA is TGTGCCAGCAGCAAAGGGTCAGGGATGGGGCAAGAGACCCAGTACTTC. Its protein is CASSKGSGMGQETQYF.

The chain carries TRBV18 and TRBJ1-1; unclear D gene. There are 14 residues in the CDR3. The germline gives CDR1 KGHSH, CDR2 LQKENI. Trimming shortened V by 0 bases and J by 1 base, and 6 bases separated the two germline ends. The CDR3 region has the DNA TGTGCCAGCTCACCACCAAGCGAGAACACTGAAGCTTTCTTT. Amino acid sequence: CASSPPSENTEAFF.

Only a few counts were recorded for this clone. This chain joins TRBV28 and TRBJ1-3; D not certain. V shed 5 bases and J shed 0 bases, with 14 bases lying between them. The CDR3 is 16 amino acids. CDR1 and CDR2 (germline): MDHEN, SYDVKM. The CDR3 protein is CASSPFGGRSGNTIYF. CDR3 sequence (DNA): TGTGCCAGCAGTCCCTTCGGAGGGCGCTCTGGAAACACCATATATTTT.

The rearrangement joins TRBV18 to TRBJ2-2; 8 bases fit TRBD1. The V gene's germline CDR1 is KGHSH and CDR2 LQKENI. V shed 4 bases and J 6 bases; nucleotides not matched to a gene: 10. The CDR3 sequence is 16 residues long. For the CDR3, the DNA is TGTGCCAGCTCACTAGCAGGGGGCGCAATGGCCGGGGAGCTGTTTTTT. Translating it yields CASSLAGGAMAGELFF.

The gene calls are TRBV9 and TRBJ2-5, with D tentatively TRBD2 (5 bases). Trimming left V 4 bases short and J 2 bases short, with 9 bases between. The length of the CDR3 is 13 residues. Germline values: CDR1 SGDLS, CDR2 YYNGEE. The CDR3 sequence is CASSFRGQETQYF. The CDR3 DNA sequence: TGTGCCAGCAGCTTTCGGGGTCAAGAGACCCAGTACTTC.

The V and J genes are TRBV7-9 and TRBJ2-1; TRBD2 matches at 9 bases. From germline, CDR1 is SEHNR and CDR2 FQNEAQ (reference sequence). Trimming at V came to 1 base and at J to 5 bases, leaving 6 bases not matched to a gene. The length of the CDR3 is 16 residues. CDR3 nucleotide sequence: TGTGCCAGCAGCTTAGATAGGGTAGCGGGGGACAATGAGCAGTTCTTC. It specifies CASSLDRVAGDNEQFF.

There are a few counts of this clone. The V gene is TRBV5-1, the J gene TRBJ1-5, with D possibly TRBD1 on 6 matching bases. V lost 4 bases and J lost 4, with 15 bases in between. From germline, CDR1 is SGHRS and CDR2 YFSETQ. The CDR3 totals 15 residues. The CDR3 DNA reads TGCGCCAGCAGCGTTGATGGGCAGGGGAATCAGCCCCAGCATTTT. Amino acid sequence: CASSVDGQGNQPQHF.